The 24 T cell receptor beta chains below all came from one sample that was sequenced in a study of long-term antiretroviral therapy in people with HIV. Researchers ran immunoSEQ v3.0 at survey level. Repertoires were generated with immunoSEQ multiplex PCR, while TCRdb's copy carries only in-frame clones and drops some. The table includes tens of thousands of clones, around 86% detected once. The source material was unsorted PBMCs, sampled 1.8 years before starting antiretroviral therapy. The receptors derive from a woman aged 25 to 39 with HIV.

V usage is TRBV6-5 and J usage is TRBJ2-6; no firm D call. Between the trimmed V and J ends, which lost 4 bases and 1 base, there was a span of 8 bases. The germline CDR1 and CDR2 sequences are MNHEY and SVGAGI. CDR3 length: 15 residues. In DNA, the CDR3 is TGTGCCAGCAGTTCAGCAGTTTCTGGGGCCAACGTCCTGACTTTC. The encoded protein is CASSSAVSGANVLTF.

CDR3 nucleotides: TGTGCCAGCAGCGCGGCGTTCATCTATGGCTACACCTTC. Translated, it gives CASSAAFIYGYTF. V is TRBV9 and J is TRBJ1-2; D unclear. Trimming removed 3 bases at V and 4 bases at J, with 10 bases between. This CDR3 region has 13 residues. Germline CDR1 and CDR2: SGDLS and YYNGEE.

The rearrangement uses TRBV11-2 and TRBJ2-1; 13 nucleotides line up with TRBD2. The CDR3 is 16 amino acids. The germline V gene encodes CDR1 SGHAT and CDR2 FQNNGV. With 4 bases clipped from V and 4 bases from J, the junction kept 4 bases outside the gene matches. CDR3 protein: CASSSLTSGGYNEQFF. Here the CDR3 DNA reads TGTGCCAGCAGCTCCCTGACTAGCGGGGGGTACAATGAGCAGTTCTTC.

In DNA form, the CDR3 reads TGTGCCAGCAGCGGGACAGAAAATAGCAATCAGCCCCAGCATTTT. Protein: CASSGTENSNQPQHF. The V gene is TRBV6-1, the J gene TRBJ1-5; 7 bases line up with TRBD1. The CDR3 is 15 residues long. CDR1 is MNHNS, CDR2 SASEGT, per germline. Germline trimming cut 6 bases from V and 0 bases from J; bases unmatched to any gene: 5.

The rearrangement joins TRBV6-1 to TRBJ1-1, with a weak D call TRBD1 (6 bases). The germline gives CDR1 MNHNS, CDR2 SASEGT. V dropped 3 bases and J dropped 6 bases, with 14 bases sitting between them. There are 14 residues in the CDR3. DNA for the CDR3: TGTGCCAGCAGTGATCTTAACAGGGTCGCTGAAGCTTTCTTT. Protein: CASSDLNRVAEAFF.

The chain's CDR3 is CASSLPGQGDEQYV. The CDR3 DNA reads TGTGCCAGCAGCTTGCCAGGACAGGGAGACGAGCAGTACGTC. The chain joins TRBV5-6 to TRBJ2-7, with TRBD1 matching 8 bases. Trimming took 1 base from V and 5 from J; bases not matched to a gene: 5. CDR1 is SGHDT and CDR2 is YYEEEE in the germline V gene. The CDR3 length is 14 residues.

The chain joins TRBV9 to TRBJ1-1; TRBD1 aligns across 8 bases. The ends lost 3 bases at V and 7 bases at J; junction bases unmatched: 8. The length of the CDR3 is 14 residues. Germline V gene lookup returns CDR1 SGDLS and CDR2 YYNGEE. In nucleotides, the CDR3 is TGTGCCAGCAGCGCGACAGGGGTAAAAAGTGAAGCTTTCTTT. It encodes CASSATGVKSEAFF.

V and J are TRBV5-4 and TRBJ2-7; D is undetermined. This CDR3 has 13 amino acids. Germline assignment: CDR1 SGHNT and CDR2 YYREEE (reference sequence). The V end was cut by 4 bases, the J end by 0 bases, with 8 bases between. The DNA for the CDR3 is TGTGCCAGCAGCCCCCAATTCTCCTACGAGCAGTACTTC. It encodes CASSPQFSYEQYF.

This rearrangement joins TRBV12-5 to TRBJ1-1; D remains unclear. The V gene's germline CDR1 is LGHNT and CDR2 FRNRAP. The V end was cut by 7 bases, the J end by 0 bases, with 9 bases between. This CDR3 contains 13 residues. CDR3: CASDGLMNTEAFF. For the CDR3, the DNA is TGTGCTAGTGACGGGCTGATGAACACTGAAGCTTTCTTT.

CDR3 nucleotide sequence: TGTGCCACAGGGGGCCAAGGCTATGGCTACACCTTC. It codes for CATGGQGYGYTF. The rearrangement links TRBV5-6 to TRBJ1-2; TRBD1 matches 8 bases. CDR1 SGHDT and CDR2 YYEEEE come from the germline V gene. The CDR3 contains 12 residues. V lost 9 bases and J lost 4; bases outside the gene matches: 5. The full variable domain, rest sourced from reference TRBV5-6 and TRBJ1-2, is DAGVTQSPTHLIKTRGQQVTLRCSPKSGHDTVSWYQQALGQGPQFIFQYYEEEERQRGNFPDRFSGHQFPNYSSELNVNALLLGDSALYLCATGGQGYGYTFGSGTRLTVV.

This chain links TRBV19 with TRBJ2-2, with TRBD1 matching 7 bases. In germline, CDR1 is LNHDA, CDR2 SQIVND (reference sequence). V lost 3 bases and J lost 4; bases outside the gene matches: 2. This CDR3 contains 14 residues. The CDR3 DNA sequence: TGTGCCAGTAGTATCGACAGGGTCACCGGGGAGCTGTTTTTT. Amino acids: CASSIDRVTGELFF. Variable domain in full (rest from reference TRBV19 and TRBJ2-2): DGGITQSPKYLFRKEGQNVTLSCEQNLNHDAMYWYRQDPGQGLRLIYYSQIVNDFQKGDIAEGYSVSREKKESFPLTVTSAQKNPTAFYLCASSIDRVTGELFFGEGSRLTVL.

This clone was found a few times. The chain combines TRBV7-7 with TRBJ2-7, with D perhaps matching TRBD2 (5 bases). The germline V gene has CDR1 SSHAT and CDR2 FNYEAQ (reference sequence). This CDR3 is 13 amino acids long. V lost 3 bases, J lost 4 bases, and 10 bases lay in between. CDR3 DNA: TGTGCCAGCAGCTTTGAGTCGGGGTACGAGCAGTACTTC. It specifies CASSFESGYEQYF.

This clone was detected only a few times. The V call is TRBV6-5, the J call TRBJ1-5; maybe TRBD1 (6 bases). Germline CDR1 MNHEY, CDR2 SVGAGI. V lost 5 bases and J lost 0, with 8 bases in between. The CDR3 has 14 residues. In DNA form, the CDR3 reads TGTGCCAGCAGTCACAGGGATAGCAATCAGCCCCAGCATTTT. Protein sequence: CASSHRDSNQPQHF.

This clone has only one observation. The chain employs TRBV27 and TRBJ2-7, with 12 bases matching TRBD2. The V gene's germline CDR1 is MNHEY and CDR2 SMNVEV (reference sequence). V was clipped by 3 bases and J by 2 bases; unmatched bases: 2. CDR3 length: 15 amino acids. CDR3 nucleotide sequence: TGTGCCAGCAGTTTCTCTAGCGGGGGGGCCTACGAGCAGTACTTC. Its protein product is CASSFSSGGAYEQYF.

This clone was detected a few times. The V gene is TRBV27, the J gene TRBJ1-6, with 8 bases lining up with TRBD1. V lost 10 bases and J lost 4; bases outside the gene matches: 12. The germline gives CDR1 MNHEY, CDR2 SMNVEV (reference sequence). The CDR3 has 16 amino acids. In nucleotides, the CDR3 is TGTGCCAATCAGGACAGGGAGGGTAGGTATAATTCACCCCTCCACTTT. Its translation is CANQDREGRYNSPLHF.

The J gene is TRBJ1-2, the V gene TRBV27; 7 bases line up with TRBD1. Germline assignment: CDR1 MNHEY and CDR2 SMNVEV (reference sequence). Losses at the gene ends were 6 bases for V and 5 bases for J; bases not matched to a gene: 6. The CDR3 spans 13 residues. CDR3 DNA: TGTGCCAGCAGCACCGGGACAGCTTATGGCTACACCTTC. Translated, it gives CASSTGTAYGYTF.

V gene TRBV4-1 combines with J gene TRBJ2-2; a weak D match, TRBD2 (6 bases). Germline CDR1 reads MGHRA; CDR2 reads YSYEKL. Trimming pared 2 bases from V and 8 bases from J, leaving 18 bases between. The CDR3 totals 16 residues. The CDR3 bases are TGCGCCAGCAGCCAAAATCTTCAGGCGGGAAGGGGGGAGCTGTTTTTT. Translated: CASSQNLQAGRGELFF.

DNA for the CDR3: TGTGCCAGCAGTTTTGGTAAATGGGAGACCCAGTACTTC. This encodes CASSFGKWETQYF. The chain combines TRBV27 with TRBJ2-5; unclear D gene. Trimming stripped 3 bases from V and 5 bases from J, with 10 bases between. Germline CDR1 MNHEY, CDR2 SMNVEV (reference sequence). The CDR3 runs to 13 residues.

This clone was counted between two and nine times. The gene calls are TRBV4-1 and TRBJ1-5; D is perhaps TRBD1 (5 bases). CDR3 size: 15 residues. V was cut by 1 base and J by 3 bases, with 10 bases left in between. Germline CDR1 reads MGHRA; CDR2 reads YSYEKL. The CDR3 bases are TGCGCCAGCAGCCAAGTGTTGGGACCCAATCAGCCCCAGCATTTT. This translates into CASSQVLGPNQPQHF.

V usage is TRBV11-2 and J usage is TRBJ1-1, with D perhaps TRBD1 (6 bases). The germline gives CDR1 SGHAT, CDR2 FQNNGV. The CDR3 is made up of 12 amino acids. The V end lost 10 bases, the J end lost 1 base, and 10 bases lay between the germline ends. The CDR3 DNA reads TGTGCCACCGGACAGCCGAACACTGAAGCTTTCTTT. Amino acid sequence: CATGQPNTEAFF.

V gene TRBV6-1 combines with J gene TRBJ1-3; the D gene is possibly TRBD1 (5 bases). V was shortened by 2 bases and J by 2 bases, with 10 bases between the two germline ends. The CDR3 is made up of 15 amino acids. Germline assignment: CDR1 MNHNS and CDR2 SASEGT. The CDR3 coding sequence is TGTGCCAGCAGTGAATATGGGACCGCTGGAAACACCATATATTTT. Protein sequence: CASSEYGTAGNTIYF.

This sequence joins TRBV2 and TRBJ1-1, with no clear D. There are 12 residues in the CDR3. V lost 10 bases and J lost 6, with 15 bases in between. The germline V gene has CDR1 SNHLY and CDR2 FYNNEI. CDR3 in DNA: TGTGCCACATCTGAGGGAAGTTCTGAAGCTTTCTTT. Translated, it gives CATSEGSSEAFF. Filled out from reference TRBV2 and TRBJ1-1, the complete variable domain reads EPEVTQTPSHQVTQMGQEVILRCVPISNHLYFYWYRQILGQKVEFLVSFYNNEISEKSEIFDDQFSVERPDGSNFTLKIRSTKLEDSAMYFCATSEGSSEAFFGQGTRLTVV.

CDR3 DNA: TGCAGTGTTACACAGGGAAATGAGCAGTTCTTC. Its protein product is CSVTQGNEQFF. The chain links TRBV20-1 to TRBJ2-1; possibly TRBD1 for D (6 bases). Germline CDR1 DFQATT, CDR2 SNEGSKA (reference sequence). Trimming removed 7 bases at V and 7 bases at J, with 11 bases between. This CDR3 spans 11 amino acids.

This rearrangement joins TRBV5-1 to TRBJ1-1; 12 bases match TRBD1. This CDR3 has 16 residues. V gave up 4 bases and J gave up 1 base; unmatched junction bases: 5. Looked up from germline, CDR1 is SGHRS and CDR2 is YFSETQ. The CDR3 DNA reads as TGCGCCAGCAGCAGGGGACAGGGGGCTTCGAACACTGAAGCTTTCTTT. It is translated as CASSRGQGASNTEAFF.